The next 3 T cell receptor beta chains were all read from a single sample in a study of blood T cell repertoires in COVID-19. Method: immunoSEQ multiplex PCR; TCRdb's copy keeps in-frame clones and lacks some. The sample has under 100,000 clones, 90% seen once; the top ten hold 4% to 6%. The sequencing sample was made of peripheral blood. Every receptor here comes from a man aged 50-60 years with acute or convalescent COVID-19.

CDR3 sequence: CASSATGGRDYGYTF. CDR3 DNA sequence: TGTGCCAGCAGCGCGACAGGGGGCCGGGACTATGGCTACACCTTC. The chain recombines TRBV9 with TRBJ1-2, with 10 bases matching TRBD1. The CDR3 totals 15 residues. After removal of 3 bases from V and 3 bases from J, the junction contained 5 bases not matched to a gene. The germline V gene has CDR1 SGDLS and CDR2 YYNGEE. The whole variable domain, remainder taken from reference TRBV9 and TRBJ1-2, is DSGVTQTPKHLITATGQRVTLRCSPRSGDLSVYWYQQSLDQGLQFLIQYYNGEERAKGNILERFSAQQFPDLHSELNLSSLELGDSALYFCASSATGGRDYGYTFGSGTRLTVV.

The chain couples TRBV29-1 to TRBJ1-4, with D unresolved. With 2 bases removed from V and 8 bases from J, the gap between germline ends came to 18 bases. The length of the CDR3 is 15 residues. Looked up from germline, CDR1 is SQVTM and CDR2 is ANQGSEA. In nucleotides, the CDR3 is TGCAGCGTTGAAATCCCGATGGAGACTCCGGAAAAACTGTTTTTT. Its translation is CSVEIPMETPEKLFF.

The V gene is TRBV5-1, the J gene TRBJ2-5; TRBD2 agrees at 12 bases. Germline loops: CDR1 SGHRS, CDR2 YFSETQ. J lost 4 bases, V lost 4 bases, and 11 bases had no gene match. The CDR3 extends over 17 amino acids. CDR3 bases: TGCGCCAGCAGCCCGGAGACTAGCGGGAGATGGCGAGAGACCCAGTACTTC. Protein product: CASSPETSGRWRETQYF.